The 8 T cell receptor beta chains presented below share a single source sample, sequenced in a study of T cells in Graves' hyperthyroidism and ophthalmopathy. TCR beta CDR3 sequences were amplified from RNA transcripts. The study used the HTBI primer set for a first-round RT-PCR of the TCR CDR3. TCRdb itself ran the multiplex PCR reads through MiXCR, one entry per CDR3 protein. The repertoire includes some 270,000 distinct CDR3 sequences, 10% to 15% of them detected once, and more than 7.5% sits in the top ten. The sequenced sample consisted of blood. The receptors stem from a woman aged 25 to 39 with Graves' hyperthyroidism that later progressed to Graves' ophthalmopathy.

The chain combines TRBV5-4 with TRBJ2-1, with 11 bases that match TRBD2. The CDR3 extends over 15 amino acids. Germline V gene lookup returns CDR1 SGHNT and CDR2 YYREEE (reference sequence). Trimming cost V 5 bases and J 4 bases; bases outside gene matches: 5. Here the CDR3 reads CASRTTSGTYNEQFF. DNA for the CDR3: TGTGCCAGCAGGACGACTAGCGGGACTTACAATGAGCAGTTCTTC.

This clonotype showed up just a few times. The J gene is TRBJ1-1, the V gene TRBV5-1, with unresolved D. Germline CDR1 is SGHRS and CDR2 is YFSETQ. V was clipped by 2 bases and J by 4 bases, with 15 bases between them. The CDR3 is 15 amino acids. CDR3: CASSFGGVLGTEAFF. The CDR3 DNA is TGCGCCAGCAGCTTCGGCGGGGTATTGGGCACTGAAGCTTTCTTT.

This clonotype was counted at least ten times. The chain is built from TRBV3-1 and TRBJ2-5; no definite D call. Trimming stripped 0 bases from V and 7 bases from J, with 15 bases between. CDR3 size: 15 residues. Germline CDR1 reads LGHDT; CDR2 reads YNNKEL (reference sequence). The CDR3 sequence is CASSQEASWWWTQYF. CDR3 sequence (DNA): TGTGCCAGCAGCCAAGAGGCTTCCTGGTGGTGGACCCAGTACTTC.

This clonotype was seen many times. The chain combines TRBV11-2 with TRBJ2-2; 8 nucleotides agree with TRBD2. The CDR3 extends over 15 amino acids. Germline CDR1 and CDR2: SGHAT and FQNNGV. With V trimmed by 4 bases and J by 2 bases, 3 bases remained unmatched. The CDR3 nucleotides read TGTGCCAGCAGCTCGGTAGCGGGAAACACCGGGGAGCTGTTTTTT. Translation: CASSSVAGNTGELFF.

In its sample, this clonotype was seen many times. V usage is TRBV10-3 and J usage is TRBJ2-5; the match to TRBD2 covers 7 bases. The V and J ends lost 9 bases and 4 bases, in that order; junction bases with no gene match: 8. CDR1 and CDR2 (germline): ENHRY, SYGVKD. The CDR3 length is 13 residues. CDR3 region: CAIGTNRGETQYF. CDR3 nucleotides: TGTGCCATAGGGACTAACCGGGGAGAGACCCAGTACTTC.

This clonotype has at least ten counts. The gene calls are TRBV7-2 and TRBJ1-5, with TRBD1 as a possible D gene (6 bases). V dropped 0 bases and J dropped 7 bases, with 16 bases sitting between them. The CDR3 is 16 amino acids. In germline, CDR1 is SGHTA, CDR2 FQGNSA. The CDR3 DNA follows: TGTGCCAGCAGCTTAGCGGGGGCAGGGTCGGGCCAGCCCCAGCATTTT. Translating gives CASSLAGAGSGQPQHF.

This clonotype was recorded many times. The gene calls are TRBV19 and TRBJ1-2; D ambiguous. Germline CDR1 is LNHDA and CDR2 is SQIVND (reference sequence). Trimming took 0 bases from V and 6 from J, leaving 8 bases between them. The CDR3 spans 13 residues. The CDR3 region is CASSIDPGDGYTF. DNA for the CDR3: TGTGCCAGTAGTATAGATCCGGGAGATGGCTACACCTTC. The full variable domain, completed using reference TRBV19 and TRBJ1-2, is DGGITQSPKYLFRKEGQNVTLSCEQNLNHDAMYWYRQDPGQGLRLIYYSQIVNDFQKGDIAEGYSVSREKKESFPLTVTSAQKNPTAFYLCASSIDPGDGYTFGSGTRLTVV.

This clonotype appeared many times. The CDR3 coding sequence is TGCAGTGCTAGACCTACGACTAGCGGGAGGTACAATGAGCAGTTCTTC. Translating gives CSARPTTSGRYNEQFF. The gene calls are TRBV20-1 and TRBJ2-1; TRBD2 aligns across 13 bases. Germline-derived CDR1 and CDR2 are DFQATT and SNEGSKA (reference sequence). The J segment lost 4 bases and the V segment lost 2 bases, leaving 5 bases of the junction unmatched. This CDR3 is built from 16 residues.